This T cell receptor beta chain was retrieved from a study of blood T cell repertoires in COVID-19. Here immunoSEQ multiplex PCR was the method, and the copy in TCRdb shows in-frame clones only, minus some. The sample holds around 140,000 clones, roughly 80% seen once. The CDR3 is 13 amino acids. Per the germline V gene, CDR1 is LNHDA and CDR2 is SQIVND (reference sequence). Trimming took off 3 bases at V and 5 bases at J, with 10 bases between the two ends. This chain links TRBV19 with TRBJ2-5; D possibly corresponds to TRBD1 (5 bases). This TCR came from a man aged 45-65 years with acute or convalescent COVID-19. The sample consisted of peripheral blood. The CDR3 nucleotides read TGTGCCAGTAGTATCGACAGTGGCGAGACCCAGTACTTC. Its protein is CASSIDSGETQYF.